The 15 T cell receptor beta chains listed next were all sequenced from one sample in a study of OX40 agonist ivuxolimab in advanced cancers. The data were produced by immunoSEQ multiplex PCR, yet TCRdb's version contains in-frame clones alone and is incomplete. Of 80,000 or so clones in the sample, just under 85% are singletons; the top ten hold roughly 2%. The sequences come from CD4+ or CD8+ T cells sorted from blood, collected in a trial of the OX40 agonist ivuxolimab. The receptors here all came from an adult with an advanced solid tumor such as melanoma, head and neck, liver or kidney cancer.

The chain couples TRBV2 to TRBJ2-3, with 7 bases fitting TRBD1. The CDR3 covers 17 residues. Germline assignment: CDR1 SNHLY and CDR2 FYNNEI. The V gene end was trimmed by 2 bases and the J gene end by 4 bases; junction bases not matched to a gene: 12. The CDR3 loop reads CASSELGAGGSADTQYF. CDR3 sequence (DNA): TGTGCCAGCAGTGAATTGGGGGCAGGGGGAAGTGCAGATACGCAGTATTTT. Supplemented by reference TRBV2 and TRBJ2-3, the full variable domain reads EPEVTQTPSHQVTQMGQEVILRCVPISNHLYFYWYRQILGQKVEFLVSFYNNEISEKSEIFDDQFSVERPDGSNFTLKIRSTKLEDSAMYFCASSELGAGGSADTQYFGPGTRLTVL.

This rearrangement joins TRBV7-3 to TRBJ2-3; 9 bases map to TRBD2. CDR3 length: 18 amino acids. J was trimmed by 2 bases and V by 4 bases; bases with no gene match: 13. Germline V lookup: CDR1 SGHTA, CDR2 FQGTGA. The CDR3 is CASSSPLGAGGDTDTQYF. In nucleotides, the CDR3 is TGTGCCAGCAGCTCGCCCTTGGGGGCGGGGGGGGACACAGATACGCAGTATTTT.

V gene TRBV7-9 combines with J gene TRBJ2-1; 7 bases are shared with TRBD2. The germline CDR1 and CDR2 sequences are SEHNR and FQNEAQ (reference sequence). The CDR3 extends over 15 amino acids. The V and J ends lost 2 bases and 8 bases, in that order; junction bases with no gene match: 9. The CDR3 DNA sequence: TGTGCCAGCAGCTTACTAGCGGACCCTCGGGATGAGCAGTTCTTC. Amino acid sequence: CASSLLADPRDEQFF.

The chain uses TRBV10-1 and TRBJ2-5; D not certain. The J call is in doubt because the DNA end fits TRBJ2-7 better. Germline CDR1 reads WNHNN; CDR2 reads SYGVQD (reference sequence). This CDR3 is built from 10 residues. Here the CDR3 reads CASSTYEQYF. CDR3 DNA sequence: TGCGCCAGCAGTACCTACGAGCAGTACTTC.

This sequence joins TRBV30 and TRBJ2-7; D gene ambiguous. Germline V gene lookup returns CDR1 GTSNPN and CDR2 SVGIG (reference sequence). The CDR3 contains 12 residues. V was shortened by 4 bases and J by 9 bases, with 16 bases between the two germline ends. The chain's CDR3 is CAWTRHLDGQYF. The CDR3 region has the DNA TGTGCCTGGACAAGACACCTCGACGGGCAGTACTTC.

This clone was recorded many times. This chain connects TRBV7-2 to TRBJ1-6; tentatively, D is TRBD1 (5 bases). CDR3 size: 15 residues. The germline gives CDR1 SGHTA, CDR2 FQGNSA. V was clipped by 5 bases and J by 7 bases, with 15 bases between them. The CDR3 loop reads CASSPGTERNSPLHF. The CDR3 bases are TGTGCCAGCAGCCCGGGGACGGAGCGGAATTCACCCCTCCACTTT.

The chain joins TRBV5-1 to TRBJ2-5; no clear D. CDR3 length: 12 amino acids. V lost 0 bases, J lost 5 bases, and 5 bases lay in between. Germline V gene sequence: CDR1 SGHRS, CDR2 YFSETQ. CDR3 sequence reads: CASSLAVETQYF. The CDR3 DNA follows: TGCGCCAGCAGCTTGGCCGTGGAGACCCAGTACTTC. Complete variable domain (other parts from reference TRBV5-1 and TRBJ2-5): KAGVTQTPRYLIKTRGQQVTLSCSPISGHRSVSWYQQTPGQGLQFLFEYFSETQRNKGNFPGRFSGRQFSNSRSEMNVSTLELGDSALYLCASSLAVETQYFGPGTRLLVL.

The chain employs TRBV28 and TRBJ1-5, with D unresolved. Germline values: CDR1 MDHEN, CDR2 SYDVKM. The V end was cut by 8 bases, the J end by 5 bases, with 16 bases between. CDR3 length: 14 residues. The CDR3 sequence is CASHSTEFYQPQHF. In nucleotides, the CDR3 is TGTGCCAGCCACTCGACGGAGTTCTATCAGCCCCAGCATTTT.

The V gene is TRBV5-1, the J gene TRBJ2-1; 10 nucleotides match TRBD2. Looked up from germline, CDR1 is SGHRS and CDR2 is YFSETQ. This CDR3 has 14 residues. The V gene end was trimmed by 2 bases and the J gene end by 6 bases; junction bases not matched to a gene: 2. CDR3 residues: CASSLSGGANEQFF. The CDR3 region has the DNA TGCGCCAGCAGCTTAAGCGGGGGGGCCAATGAGCAGTTCTTC.

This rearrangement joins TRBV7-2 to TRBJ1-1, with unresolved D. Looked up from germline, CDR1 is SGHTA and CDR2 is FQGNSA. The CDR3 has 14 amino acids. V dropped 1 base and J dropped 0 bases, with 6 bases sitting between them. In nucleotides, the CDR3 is TGTGCCAGCAGCTTAGGGGCGGTGAACACTGAAGCTTTCTTT. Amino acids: CASSLGAVNTEAFF.

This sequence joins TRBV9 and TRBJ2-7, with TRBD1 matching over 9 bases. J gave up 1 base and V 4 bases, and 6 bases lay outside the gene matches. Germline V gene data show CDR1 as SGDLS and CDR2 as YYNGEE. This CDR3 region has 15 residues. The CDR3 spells CASSRFGQGSYEQYF. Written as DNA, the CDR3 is TGTGCCAGCAGCCGCTTCGGACAGGGGTCCTACGAGCAGTACTTC.

The CDR3 region has the DNA TGTGCCAGCAGCAGTCGACAGTACGAGCAGTACTTC. This encodes CASSSRQYEQYF. The rearrangement uses TRBV21-1 and TRBJ2-7; the table's D gene call, TRBD1, was not cross checked with the DNA. TRBV21-1 is listed as a pseudogene. There are 12 residues in the CDR3.

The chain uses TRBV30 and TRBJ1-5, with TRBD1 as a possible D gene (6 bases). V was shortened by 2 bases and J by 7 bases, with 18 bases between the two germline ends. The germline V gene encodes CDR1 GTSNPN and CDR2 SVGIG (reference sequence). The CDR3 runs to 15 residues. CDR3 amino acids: CAWSPPQGTGQPQHF. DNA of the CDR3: TGTGCCTGGAGTCCCCCCCAGGGGACGGGGCAGCCCCAGCATTTT.

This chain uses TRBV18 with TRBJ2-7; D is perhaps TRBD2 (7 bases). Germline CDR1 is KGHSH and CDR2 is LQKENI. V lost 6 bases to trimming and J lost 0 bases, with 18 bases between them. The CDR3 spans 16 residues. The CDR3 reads CASSSSGTFSSYEQYF. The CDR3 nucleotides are TGTGCCAGCTCGTCAAGCGGGACATTTAGCTCCTACGAGCAGTACTTC. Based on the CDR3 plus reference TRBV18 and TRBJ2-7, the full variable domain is NAGVMQNPRHLVRRRGQEARLRCSPMKGHSHVYWYRQLPEEGLKFMVYLQKENIIDESGMPKERFSAEFPKEGPSILRIQQVVRGDSAAYFCASSSSGTFSSYEQYFGPGTRLTVT.

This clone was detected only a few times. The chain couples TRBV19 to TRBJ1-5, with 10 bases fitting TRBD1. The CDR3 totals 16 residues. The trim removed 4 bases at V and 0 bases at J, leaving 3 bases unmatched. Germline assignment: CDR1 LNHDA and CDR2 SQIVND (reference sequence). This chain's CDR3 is CASSRDRGYSNQPQHF. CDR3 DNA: TGTGCCAGTAGTAGGGACAGGGGATATAGCAATCAGCCCCAGCATTTT.